The 7 T cell receptor beta chains below were found in one sample sequenced in a study of blood T cell repertoires in COVID-19. TCRdb's copy holds only in-frame clones and misses some; the assay was immunoSEQ multiplex PCR. The repertoire holds more than 200,000 clones, with about 87% as singletons. Sequencing was performed on peripheral blood. These receptor sequences come from a woman in her sixties or seventies with COVID-19, enrolled during active disease.

This chain uses TRBV6-5 with TRBJ1-2, with unresolved D. The CDR3 has 14 amino acids. Germline values: CDR1 MNHEY, CDR2 SVGAGI. V dropped 8 bases and J dropped 2 bases, with 15 bases sitting between them. CDR3 bases: TGTGCCAGCGGGAACCTTTGGGAGAACTATGGCTACACCTTC. It translates to CASGNLWENYGYTF.

This clone was found once. J is TRBJ1-4 and V is TRBV5-1, with D perhaps matching TRBD1 (6 bases). CDR3 length: 15 amino acids. Germline-derived CDR1 and CDR2 are SGHRS and YFSETQ. V was pared by 2 bases and J by 7 bases, with 15 bases between. CDR3 sequence: CASSFGRGAPEKLFF. CDR3 bases: TGCGCCAGCAGCTTTGGGAGGGGGGCGCCTGAAAAACTGTTTTTT.

This clone occurred a few times. In DNA, the CDR3 is TGCAGCGCCGCGGACTTTGGCTCCTACAATGAGCAGTTCTTC. It is translated as CSAADFGSYNEQFF. V is TRBV29-1 and J is TRBJ2-1, with a weak D call TRBD2 (5 bases). Looked up from germline, CDR1 is SQVTM and CDR2 is ANQGSEA. Deletions cut 7 bases from V and 0 bases from J, with 13 bases between. This CDR3 is 14 amino acids long.

This clone has more than one count but fewer than ten. The chain combines TRBV5-5 with TRBJ1-4; 7 bases fit TRBD1. The CDR3 runs to 14 residues. Germline V lookup: CDR1 SGHKS, CDR2 YYEKEE (reference sequence). After removal of 3 bases from V and 4 bases from J, the junction contained 3 bases not matched to a gene. CDR3: CASSWGTVNEKLFF. CDR3 nucleotides: TGTGCCAGCAGCTGGGGGACAGTTAATGAAAAACTGTTTTTT.

The CDR3 region is CASSQVLAGGVEQFF. The CDR3 DNA reads TGTGCCAGCAGCCAAGTGCTAGCGGGAGGTGTTGAGCAGTTCTTC. The chain carries TRBV4-2 and TRBJ2-1; TRBD2 matches at 11 bases. The CDR3 consists of 15 residues. Germline V CDR1 and CDR2: LGHNA, YNFKEQ. V was pared by 1 base and J by 9 bases, with 5 bases of the junction left unmatched.

V and J are TRBV12-3 or TRBV12-4 and TRBJ2-6, with D possibly TRBD2 on 5 matching bases. This CDR3 spans 13 amino acids. V was cut by 6 bases and J by 4 bases, with 7 bases left in between. The CDR3 here is CASSPGGANVLTF. CDR3 sequence (DNA): TGTGCCAGCAGCCCGGGGGGGGCCAACGTCCTGACTTTC.

CDR3 nucleotides: TGTGCCAGCAGCTTAAGGATGGGGATATCTAGCAAAAAATCCTACAATGAGCAGTTCTTC. Its protein product is CASSLRMGISSKKSYNEQFF. The chain employs TRBV7-3 and TRBJ2-1; a weak D match, TRBD2 (5 bases). V was clipped by 1 base and J by 1 base, with 23 bases between them. CDR1 is SGHTA and CDR2 is FQGTGA in the germline V gene. The CDR3 has 20 amino acids. The variable domain in full, with the rest retrieved from reference TRBV7-3 and TRBJ2-1, is GAGVSQTPSNKVTEKGKYVELRCDPISGHTALYWYRQSLGQGPEFLIYFQGTGAADDSGLPNDRFFAVRPEGSVSTLKIQRTERGDSAVYLCASSLRMGISSKKSYNEQFFGPGTRLTVL.